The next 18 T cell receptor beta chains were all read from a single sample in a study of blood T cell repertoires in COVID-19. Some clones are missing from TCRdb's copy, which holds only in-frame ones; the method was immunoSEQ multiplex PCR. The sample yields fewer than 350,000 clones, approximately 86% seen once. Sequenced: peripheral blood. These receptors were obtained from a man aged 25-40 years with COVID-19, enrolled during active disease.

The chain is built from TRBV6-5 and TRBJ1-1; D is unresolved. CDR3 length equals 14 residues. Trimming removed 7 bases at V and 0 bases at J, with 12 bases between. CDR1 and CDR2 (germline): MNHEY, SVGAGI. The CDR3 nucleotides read TGTGCCAGCACGGAGGGCAGAATGAACACTGAAGCTTTCTTT. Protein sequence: CASTEGRMNTEAFF.

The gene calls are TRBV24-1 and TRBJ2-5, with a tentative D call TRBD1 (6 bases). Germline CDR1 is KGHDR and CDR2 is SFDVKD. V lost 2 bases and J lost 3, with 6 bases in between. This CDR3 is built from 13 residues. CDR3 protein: CATSDSGEETQYF. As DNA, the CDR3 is TGTGCCACCAGTGATTCAGGGGAAGAGACCCAGTACTTC.

The CDR3 spells CASSTIRGNNEQFF. In DNA form, the CDR3 reads TGTGCCAGCAGCACCATCCGGGGGAACAATGAGCAGTTCTTC. J is TRBJ2-1 and V is TRBV11-2, with D perhaps TRBD2 (6 bases). V lost 5 bases and J 5 bases, leaving 13 bases between the germline ends. CDR1 SGHAT and CDR2 FQNNGV come from the germline V gene. The CDR3 consists of 14 residues.

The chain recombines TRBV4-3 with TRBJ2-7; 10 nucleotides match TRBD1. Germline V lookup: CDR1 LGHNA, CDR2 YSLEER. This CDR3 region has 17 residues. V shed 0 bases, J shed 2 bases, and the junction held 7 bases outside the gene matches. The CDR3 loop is CASSQDLPGQGTYEQYF. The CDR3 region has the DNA TGCGCCAGCAGCCAAGATCTCCCGGGACAGGGGACCTACGAGCAGTACTTC.

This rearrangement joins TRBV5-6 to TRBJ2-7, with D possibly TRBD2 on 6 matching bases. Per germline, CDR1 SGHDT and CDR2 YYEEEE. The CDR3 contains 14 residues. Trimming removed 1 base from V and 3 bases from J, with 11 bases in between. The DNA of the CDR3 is TGTGCCAGCAGCTTGCGAGCGGGCGTCTACGAGCAGTACTTC. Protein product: CASSLRAGVYEQYF.

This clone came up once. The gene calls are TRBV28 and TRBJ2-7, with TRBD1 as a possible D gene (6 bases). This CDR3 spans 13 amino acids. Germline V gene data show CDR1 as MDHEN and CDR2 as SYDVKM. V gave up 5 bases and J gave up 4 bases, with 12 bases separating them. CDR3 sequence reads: CASSPGAGYEQYF. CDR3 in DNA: TGTGCCAGCAGTCCAGGGGCGGGTTACGAGCAGTACTTC.

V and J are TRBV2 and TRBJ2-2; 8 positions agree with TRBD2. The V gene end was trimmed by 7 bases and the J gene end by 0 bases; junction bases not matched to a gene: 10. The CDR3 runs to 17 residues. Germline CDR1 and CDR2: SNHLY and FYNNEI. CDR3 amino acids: CASKGDLAGSNTGELFF. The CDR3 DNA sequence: TGTGCCAGCAAAGGGGATTTAGCGGGATCGAACACCGGGGAGCTGTTTTTT.

The CDR3, as DNA: TGTGCCAGCGAGACAGCCGCAGTTTATGGCTACACCTTC. Its translation: CASETAAVYGYTF. The chain recombines TRBV7-9 with TRBJ1-2, with D possibly TRBD1 on 5 matching bases. Trimming shortened V by 8 bases and J by 5 bases, and 15 bases separated the two germline ends. The CDR3 runs 13 residues. CDR1 and CDR2 (germline): SEHNR, FQNEAQ (reference sequence). Full variable domain (rest looked up from reference TRBV7-9 and TRBJ1-2): DTGVSQNPRHKITKRGQNVTFRCDPISEHNRLYWYRQTLGQGPEFLTYFQNEAQLEKSRLLSDRFSAERPKGSFSTLEIQRTEQGDSAMYLCASETAAVYGYTFGSGTRLTVV.

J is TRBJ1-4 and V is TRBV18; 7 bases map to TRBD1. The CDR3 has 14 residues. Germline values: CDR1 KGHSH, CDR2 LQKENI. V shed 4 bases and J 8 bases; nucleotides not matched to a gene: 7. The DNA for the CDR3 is TGTGCCAGCTCACTACGGACAGGAGAAGAAAAACTGTTTTTT. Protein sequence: CASSLRTGEEKLFF.

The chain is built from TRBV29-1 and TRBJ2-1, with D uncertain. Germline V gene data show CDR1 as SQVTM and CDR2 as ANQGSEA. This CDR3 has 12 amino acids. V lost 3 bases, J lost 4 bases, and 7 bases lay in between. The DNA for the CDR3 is TGCAGCGTTGAGCCAGGTTACAATGAGCAGTTCTTC. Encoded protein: CSVEPGYNEQFF.

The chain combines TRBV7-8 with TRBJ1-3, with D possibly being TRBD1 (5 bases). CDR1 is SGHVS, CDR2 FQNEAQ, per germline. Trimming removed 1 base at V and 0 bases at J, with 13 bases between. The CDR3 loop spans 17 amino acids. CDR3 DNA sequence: TGTGCCAGCAGCTTAGGTGCGCCAGGGCTCTCTGGAAACACCATATATTTT. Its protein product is CASSLGAPGLSGNTIYF.

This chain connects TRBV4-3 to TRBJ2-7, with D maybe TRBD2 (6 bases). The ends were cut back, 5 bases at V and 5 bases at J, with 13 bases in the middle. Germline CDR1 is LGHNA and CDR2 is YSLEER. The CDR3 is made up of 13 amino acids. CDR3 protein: CASSGEVLDEQYF. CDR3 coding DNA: TGCGCCAGCAGCGGGGAGGTCCTCGACGAGCAGTACTTC.

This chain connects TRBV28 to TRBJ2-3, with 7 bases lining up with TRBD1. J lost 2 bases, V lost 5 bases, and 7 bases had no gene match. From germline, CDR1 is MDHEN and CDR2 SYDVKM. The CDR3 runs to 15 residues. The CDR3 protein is CASSPRDRHTDTQYF. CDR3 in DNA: TGTGCCAGCAGTCCTCGGGACAGACACACAGATACGCAGTATTTT. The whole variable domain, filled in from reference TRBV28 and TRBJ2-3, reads DVKVTQSSRYLVKRTGEKVFLECVQDMDHENMFWYRQDPGLGLRLIYFSYDVKMKEKGDIPEGYSVSREKKERFSLILESASTNQTSMYLCASSPRDRHTDTQYFGPGTRLTVL.

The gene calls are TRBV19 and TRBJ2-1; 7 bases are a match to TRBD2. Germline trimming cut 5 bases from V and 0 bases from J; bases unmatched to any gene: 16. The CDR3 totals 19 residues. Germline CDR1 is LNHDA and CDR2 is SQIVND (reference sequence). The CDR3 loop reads CASSFRGVRGLSSYNEQFF. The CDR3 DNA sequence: TGTGCCAGTAGTTTCCGGGGGGTAAGGGGACTTAGCTCCTACAATGAGCAGTTCTTC.

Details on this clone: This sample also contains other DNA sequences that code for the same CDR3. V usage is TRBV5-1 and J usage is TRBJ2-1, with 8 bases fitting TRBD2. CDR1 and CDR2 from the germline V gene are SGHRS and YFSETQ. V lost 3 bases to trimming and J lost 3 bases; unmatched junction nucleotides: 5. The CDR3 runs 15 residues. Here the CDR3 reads CASSSLAGSYNEQFF. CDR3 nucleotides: TGCGCCAGCAGCTCCTTAGCGGGGAGCTACAATGAGCAGTTCTTC.

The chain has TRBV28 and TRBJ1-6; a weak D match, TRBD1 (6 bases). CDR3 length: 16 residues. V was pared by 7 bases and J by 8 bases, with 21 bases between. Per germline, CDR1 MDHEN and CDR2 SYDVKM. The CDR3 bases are TGTGCCAGCATTATTGGGGGGGCAAGGGACTATTCACCCCTCCACTTT. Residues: CASIIGGARDYSPLHF. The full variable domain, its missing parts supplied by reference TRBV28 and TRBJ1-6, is DVKVTQSSRYLVKRTGEKVFLECVQDMDHENMFWYRQDPGLGLRLIYFSYDVKMKEKGDIPEGYSVSREKKERFSLILESASTNQTSMYLCASIIGGARDYSPLHFGNGTRLTVT.

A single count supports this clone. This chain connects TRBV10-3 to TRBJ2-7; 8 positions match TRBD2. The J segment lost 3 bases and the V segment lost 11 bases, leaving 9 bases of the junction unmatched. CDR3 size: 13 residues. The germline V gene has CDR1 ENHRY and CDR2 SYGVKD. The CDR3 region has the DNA TGTGCCCCAGCGGGAGTCCCAAACTACGAGCAGTACTTC. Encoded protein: CAPAGVPNYEQYF.

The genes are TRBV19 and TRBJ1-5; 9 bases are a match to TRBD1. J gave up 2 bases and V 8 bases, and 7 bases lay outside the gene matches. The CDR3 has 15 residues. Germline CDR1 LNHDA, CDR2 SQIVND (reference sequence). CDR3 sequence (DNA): TGTGCCAGTTCTGGGACAGGGATGCGCAATCAGCCCCAGCATTTT. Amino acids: CASSGTGMRNQPQHF.